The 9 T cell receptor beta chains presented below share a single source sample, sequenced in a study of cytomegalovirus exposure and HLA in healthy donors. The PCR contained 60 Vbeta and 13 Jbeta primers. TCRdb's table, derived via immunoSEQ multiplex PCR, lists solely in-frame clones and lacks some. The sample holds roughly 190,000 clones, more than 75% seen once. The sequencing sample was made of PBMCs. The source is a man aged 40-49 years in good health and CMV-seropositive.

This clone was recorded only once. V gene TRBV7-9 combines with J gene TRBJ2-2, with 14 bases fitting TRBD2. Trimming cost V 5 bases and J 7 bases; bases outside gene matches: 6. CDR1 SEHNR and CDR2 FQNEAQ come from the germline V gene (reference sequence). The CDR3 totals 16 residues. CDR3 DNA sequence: TGTGCCAGCAGCCCGACTAGCGGGGGGGCGCACGGGGAGCTGTTTTTT. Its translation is CASSPTSGGAHGELFF.

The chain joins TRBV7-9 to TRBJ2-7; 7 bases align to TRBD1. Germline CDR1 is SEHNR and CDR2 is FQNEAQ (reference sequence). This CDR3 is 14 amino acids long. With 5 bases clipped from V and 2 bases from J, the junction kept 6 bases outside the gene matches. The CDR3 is CASSPKQGPYEQYF. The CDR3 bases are TGTGCCAGCAGCCCCAAACAGGGGCCCTACGAGCAGTACTTC.

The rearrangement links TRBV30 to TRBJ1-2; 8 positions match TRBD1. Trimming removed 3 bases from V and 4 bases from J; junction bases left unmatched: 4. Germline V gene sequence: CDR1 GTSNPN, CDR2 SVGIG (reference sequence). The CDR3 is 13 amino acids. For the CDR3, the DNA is TGTGCCTGGAGCACCGACAGGGGCTATGGCTACACCTTC. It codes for CAWSTDRGYGYTF.

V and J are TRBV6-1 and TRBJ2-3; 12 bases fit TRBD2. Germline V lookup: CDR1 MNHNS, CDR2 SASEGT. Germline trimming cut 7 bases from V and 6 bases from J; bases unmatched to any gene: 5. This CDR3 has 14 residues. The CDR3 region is CASIRLAGVDTQYF. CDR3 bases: TGTGCCAGCATTCGACTAGCGGGGGTGGATACGCAGTATTTT.

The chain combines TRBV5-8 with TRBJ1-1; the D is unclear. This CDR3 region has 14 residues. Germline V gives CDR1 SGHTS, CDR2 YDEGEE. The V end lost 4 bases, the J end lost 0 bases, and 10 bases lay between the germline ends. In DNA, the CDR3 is TGTGCCAGCAGCCCGGGATCCATGAACACTGAAGCTTTCTTT. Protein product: CASSPGSMNTEAFF.

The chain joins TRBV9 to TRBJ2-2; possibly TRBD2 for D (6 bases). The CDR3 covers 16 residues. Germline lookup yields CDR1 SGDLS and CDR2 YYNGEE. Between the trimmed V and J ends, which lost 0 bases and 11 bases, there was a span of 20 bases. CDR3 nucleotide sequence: TGTGCCAGCAGCGTAGGAGGGGAAGGGGCGCGGGGTGAGCTGTTTTTT. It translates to CASSVGGEGARGELFF.

The DNA for the CDR3 is TGTGCCATCGGTAGGGGGACAGGGAACACCGGGGAGCTGTTTTTT. Protein: CAIGRGTGNTGELFF. The J gene is TRBJ2-2, the V gene TRBV10-3; TRBD1 matches at 8 bases. This CDR3 has 15 residues. Losses at the gene ends were 8 bases for V and 1 base for J; bases not matched to a gene: 6. Germline values: CDR1 ENHRY, CDR2 SYGVKD.

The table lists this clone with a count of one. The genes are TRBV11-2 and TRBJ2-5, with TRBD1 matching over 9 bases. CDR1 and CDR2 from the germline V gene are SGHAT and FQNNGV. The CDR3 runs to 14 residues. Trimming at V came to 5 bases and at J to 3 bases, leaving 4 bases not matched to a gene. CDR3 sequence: CASSPGTGKETQYF. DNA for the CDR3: TGTGCCAGCAGCCCCGGGACAGGGAAAGAGACCCAGTACTTC.

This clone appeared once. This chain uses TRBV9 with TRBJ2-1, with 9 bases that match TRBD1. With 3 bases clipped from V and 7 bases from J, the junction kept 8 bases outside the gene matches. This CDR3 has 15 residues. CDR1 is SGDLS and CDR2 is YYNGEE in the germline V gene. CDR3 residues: CASSAAGTGPNEQFF. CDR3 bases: TGTGCCAGCAGCGCCGCCGGGACAGGGCCAAATGAGCAGTTCTTC.